The 7 T cell receptor beta chains given below trace back to one sample, sequenced in a study of cytomegalovirus exposure and HLA in healthy donors. PCR used 60 Vbeta primers and 13 Jbeta primers. Profiled with immunoSEQ multiplex PCR; TCRdb holds only in-frame clones, not every one. The sample comprises 90,000 to 140,000 clones, 75% of which are singletons, and 1.3% rests with the top ten. The material sequenced was PBMCs. These receptors were collected from a man in his forties in good health and CMV-seronegative.

The rearrangement links TRBV10-3 to TRBJ1-2; TRBD1 is a possible D gene (5 bases). Trimming stripped 2 bases from V and 7 bases from J, with 14 bases between. The CDR3 contains 14 residues. Germline V gene lookup returns CDR1 ENHRY and CDR2 SYGVKD. This CDR3 reads CAISEDQGRGGYTF. CDR3 nucleotide sequence: TGTGCCATCAGTGAGGATCAGGGAAGGGGTGGCTACACCTTC.

V gene TRBV5-4 combines with J gene TRBJ2-5, with 8 bases identical to TRBD1. The J call may be incorrect, as the DNA end agrees better with TRBJ2-7. The V gene's germline CDR1 is SGHNT and CDR2 YYREEE (reference sequence). The CDR3 is made up of 13 amino acids. CDR3 protein: CASSLDRGNEQYF. The DNA of the CDR3 is TGTGCCAGCAGCTTGGACAGGGGGAACGAGCAGTACTTC.

As DNA, the CDR3 is TGTGCCAGCAGTTATTCCAGGGGCATTACGTCTACTGAAGCTTTCTTT. Translation: CASSYSRGITSTEAFF. The chain is built from TRBV6-5 and TRBJ1-1; D is perhaps TRBD1 (6 bases). The CDR3 sequence is 16 residues long. V was shortened by 3 bases and J by 5 bases, with 19 bases between the two germline ends. Germline lookup yields CDR1 MNHEY and CDR2 SVGAGI.

J is TRBJ2-7 and V is TRBV15, with D perhaps matching TRBD2 (6 bases). This CDR3 spans 16 amino acids. The germline CDR1 and CDR2 sequences are LNHNV and YYDKDF (reference sequence). V lost 3 bases and J lost 0, with 15 bases in between. In DNA, the CDR3 is TGTGCCACCAGCAGGGACCGAGGACTAAGCTCCTACGAGCAGTACTTC. This encodes CATSRDRGLSSYEQYF.

As to this clone: Germline and junction disagree at one end, which may indicate a read error. The rearrangement joins TRBV11-1 to TRBJ2-7, with 7 nucleotides matching TRBD1. The CDR3 totals 15 residues. Germline CDR1 is SGHAT and CDR2 is FQDESV (reference sequence). CDR3 residues: CASSLARGGSHEQYF. CDR3 sequence (DNA): TGTGCCAGCAGCTTAGCGCGAGGGGGCTCCCACGAGCAGTACTTC.

This clone has a single count. The CDR3 region has the DNA TGTGCCAGCAGCCAAGGGACTAGCGGGGTTGGCGAGCAGTACTTC. It yields the protein CASSQGTSGVGEQYF. The gene calls are TRBV4-2 and TRBJ2-7, with 12 positions matching TRBD2. Germline CDR1 and CDR2: LGHNA and YNFKEQ. The CDR3 sequence is 15 residues long. Trimming took 1 base from V and 6 from J; bases not matched to a gene: 4.

The chain has TRBV7-2 and TRBJ2-3; 10 bases agree with TRBD2. CDR1 and CDR2 (germline): SGHTA, FQGNSA. Trimming took 2 bases from V and 6 from J; bases not matched to a gene: 8. This CDR3 has 16 residues. The CDR3 DNA sequence: TGTGCCAGCAGCTTACACAAGCGGGGGGGCCCCGATACGCAGTATTTT. It codes for CASSLHKRGGPDTQYF. The full variable domain, rest sourced from reference TRBV7-2 and TRBJ2-3, is GAGVSQSPSNKVTEKGKDVELRCDPISGHTALYWYRQSLGQGLEFLIYFQGNSAPDKSGLPSDRFSAERTGGSVSTLTIQRTQQEDSAVYLCASSLHKRGGPDTQYFGPGTRLTVL.